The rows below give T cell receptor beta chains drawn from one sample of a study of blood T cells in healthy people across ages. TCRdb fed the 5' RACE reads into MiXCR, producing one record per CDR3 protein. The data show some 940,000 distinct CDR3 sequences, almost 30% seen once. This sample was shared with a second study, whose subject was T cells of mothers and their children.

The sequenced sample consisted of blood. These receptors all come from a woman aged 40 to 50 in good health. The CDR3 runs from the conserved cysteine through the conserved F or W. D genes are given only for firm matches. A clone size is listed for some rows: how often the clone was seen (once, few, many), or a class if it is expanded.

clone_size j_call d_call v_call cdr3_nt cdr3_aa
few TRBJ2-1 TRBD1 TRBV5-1 TGCGCCAGCAGAGTTGACAGGGCCTACAATGAGCAGTTCTTC CASRVDRAYNEQFF
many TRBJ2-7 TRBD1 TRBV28 TGTGCCAGCAGTTTAGTGGACAGGGCCTCCTACGAGCAGTACTTC CASSLVDRASYEQYF
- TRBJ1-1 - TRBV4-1 TGCGCCAGCAGCCCCCCGGGACCTTACACTGAAGCTTTCTTT CASSPPGPYTEAFF
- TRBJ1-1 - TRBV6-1 TGTGCCAGCAGTGAACCCCAGGGCCGTACTGAAGCTTTCTTT CASSEPQGRTEAFF
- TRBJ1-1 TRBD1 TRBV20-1 TGCAGTGCTAGACCCTCCGGACAGGGATTAACTGAAGCTTTCTTT CSARPSGQGLTEAFF
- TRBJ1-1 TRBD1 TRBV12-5 TGTGCTAGTGGTTTGGGACAGGGGACAAACACTGAAGCTTTCTTT CASGLGQGTNTEAFF
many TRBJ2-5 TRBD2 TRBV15 TGTGCCACCAGCAGCCCAAAGGTAGCGGGGGCCTCTGCCCAGTACTTC CATSSPKVAGASAQYF
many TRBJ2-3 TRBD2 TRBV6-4 TGTGCCAGCAGTGACTCGATCAGCGGGGGGGATACGCAGTATTTT CASSDSISGGDTQYF
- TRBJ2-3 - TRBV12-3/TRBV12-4 TGTGCCAGCAGCCCAAGGGCAAGGGGCCCCACAGATACGCAGTATTTT CASSPRARGPTDTQYF
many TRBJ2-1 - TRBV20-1 TGCAGTGCTGCGGACCATACCTACAATGAGCAGTTCTTC CSAADHTYNEQFF
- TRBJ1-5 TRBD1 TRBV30 TGTGCCCTCAAGACCGGGACAGGGTCGAATCAGCCCCAGCATTTT CALKTGTGSNQPQHF
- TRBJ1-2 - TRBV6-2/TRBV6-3 TGTGCCAGCAGTGGGCGAGTAGGCAACTGTGGCTACACCTTC CASSGRVGNCGYTF
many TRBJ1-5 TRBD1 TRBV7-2 TGTGCCAGCAGTTTTGGACAGGGGGGTTATCAGCCCCAGCATTTT CASSFGQGGYQPQHF
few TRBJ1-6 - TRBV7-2 TGTGCCAGCAGCTCTACTGGGTGGGATTCACCCCTCCACTTT CASSSTGWDSPLHF
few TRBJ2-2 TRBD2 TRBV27 TGTGCCAGCAGTTTAGAGGGAGCGGGATCGGCCGGGGAGCTGTTTTTT CASSLEGAGSAGELFF
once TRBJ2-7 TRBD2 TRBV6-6 TGTGCCAGCAGTGGGGGGACTAGGGCCTCCTACGAGCAGTACTTC CASSGGTRASYEQYF
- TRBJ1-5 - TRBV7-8 TGTGCCAGCACCGCTTACGGGGCTGGGCAGCCCCAGCATTTT CASTAYGAGQPQHF
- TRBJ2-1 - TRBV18 TGTGCCAGCTCACCTAAGGGGGTTCGAGGCAATGAGCAGTTCTTC CASSPKGVRGNEQFF
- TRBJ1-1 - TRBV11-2 TGTGCCAGCAGCCCTATTCGGGGGGCCAACACTGAAGCTTTCTTT CASSPIRGANTEAFF
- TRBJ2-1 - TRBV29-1 TGCAGCGCCAGGGGCAGGTCGGTCCACAATGAGCAGTTCTTC CSARGRSVHNEQFF
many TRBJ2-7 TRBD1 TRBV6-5 TGTGCCAGCAGCCCCTCGGGACAGGGGGGAGGCGAGCAGTACTTC CASSPSGQGGGEQYF
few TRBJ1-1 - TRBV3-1 TGTGCCAGCAGCCACCCGCAGGCGACTGAAGCTTTCTTT CASSHPQATEAFF
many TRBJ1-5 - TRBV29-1 TGCAGCGTTATGGAAGGACGGGGGAATCAGCCCCAGCATTTT CSVMEGRGNQPQHF
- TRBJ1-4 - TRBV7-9 TGTGCCAGCAGCTTACGGACAACTAATGAAAAACTGTTTTTT CASSLRTTNEKLFF
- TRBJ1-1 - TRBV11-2 TGTGCCAGCTGGTCGGACAGACCGAACACTGAAGCTTTCTTT CASWSDRPNTEAFF
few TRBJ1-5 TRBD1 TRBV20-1 TGCAGTGTCCCCAGGGGGGGAAGCAATCAGCCCCAGCATTTT CSVPRGGSNQPQHF
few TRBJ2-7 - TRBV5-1 TGCGCCAGTTCCGCAGGGGACACCCCCTACGAGCAGTACTTC CASSAGDTPYEQYF